This paragraph reports one TCR beta chain. Its specific antigen is unknown. There are no base qualities to consult, and no much larger clone falls within one base. Looking up the germline V gene (reference sequence) yields CDR1 SEHNR and CDR2 FQNEAQ. Compared with germline, V lacks 1 base and J lacks 0 bases; bases without a gene match: 4. The cysteine opens and the phenylalanine closes a CDR3 of 16 amino acids. Kept here is only the CDR3 DNA, which spans 48 bases and is read in frame from base 1. The source of the sample is a study of blood T cells in healthy people across ages (dated by TCRdb to between 2014 and 2016). About the study as a whole: In model experiments, template switching captured roughly one uniquely barcoded TCR beta cDNA molecule for every two T cells. To avoid experimental bias, donors of different ages were spread randomly across the sequencing lanes. Four age groups were formed from the donors: young (average roughly 15 years), middle-aged (approximately 40), aged (approximately 60) and long-lived (about 80). Two additional independent replicas of 1 million unique cDNA reads from the same blood draw were analyzed for two donors (one aged 18 to 29 and one aged 80 or older). Using deep sequencing normalized with unique cDNA molecular identifiers, the study measured how TCR beta repertoire diversity changes with age.

The method was 5' RACE. The sequencing machine was an Illumina HiSeq 2500. A second PCR of about 7 to 12 cycles was run with a J-beta primer mix and a sample-barcoded 5' primer. A unique molecular identifier was introduced onto each TCR beta cDNA molecule by a template-switch 5' adaptor carrying 12 random nucleotides. Each sample yielded at least 3 million CDR3-containing paired-end reads. First-strand cDNA was synthesized from all RNA with the Mint cDNA synthesis kit, primed by a TRBC-specific oligonucleotide. Following uracil-DNA glycosylase treatment, all cDNA underwent a first 18-cycle PCR with the universal primers M1SS and BC2_uni_R. The paper's processing steps were these. For normalization, 1 million high-quality reads, each with a distinct molecular identifier, were randomly selected from each sample. Reads with shared molecular identifiers were discarded instead of being binned into consensus sequences. MiTCR, with a Q25 quality threshold and the strictest error-elimination algorithm, was used for CDR3 identification, clonotype clustering and error correction. A nonparametric unseen species model with Euler transformation was used to estimate a lower bound on total TCR beta diversity. The public reads were reanalyzed by TCRdb: fastp trimming at Q25, MiXCR alignment, in-frame beta chains only. Rows matching on CDR3 protein sequence are summarized as one entry with the most common DNA and genes. TCRdb, rather than the study authors, made the V and J calls. This sample holds 1.5 million to 1.9 million distinct CDR3 sequences; less than 45% were observed only once. More than 4% of the sample goes to the ten largest clones.

What the authors observed across the whole study: Estimates of total diversity from one million sequenced T cells were regarded as lower bounds and underestimates. Since profiling was done on bulk unsorted PBMCs, naive and antigen-experienced compartments could not be conclusively compared. Because donor CMV infection status was unknown, age-related changes in expanded clonotypes were potentially confounded. Compared with the aged group, more naive CD4+ T cells, fewer expanded clones and increased TCR diversity were shown by the long-lived group, suggesting age selection. Observed TCR beta diversity per million T cells fell roughly linearly with age, and a significant reduction was already apparent by age around 39. There was a strong correlation between observed TCR beta diversity and the percentage of naive T cells measured by flow cytometry.

The donors were 40 or so Caucasian individuals from Russia, aged roughly 6 to 100 years, who were systemically healthy. Roughly 9 milliliters of peripheral blood were drawn from each donor into EDTA-treated Vacutainer tubes. Ficoll-Paque density-gradient centrifugation was used to isolate PBMCs, with at least 7 million obtained per sample. Trizol reagent was used to extract total RNA from the PBMCs, yielding at least 6 micrograms per sample. The percentages of naive CD45RAhigh/CD27high T cells were determined by flow cytometry on a PBMC aliquot from every donor. This TCR was recovered from a woman aged 18-30 years in good health. The sequence joins TRBV7-9 to TRBJ2-3, with TRBD1 matching 7 junction bases. Material: blood. The DNA is TGTGCCAGCAGCTTAGAAGGGGGCCTTAGCACAGATACGCAGTATTTT. It translates to CASSLEGGLSTDTQYF.